This passage covers 27 T cell receptor beta chains from one sample sequenced in a study of T cell changes during pregnancy in multiple sclerosis. Only in-frame clones appear in the TCRdb table, and some are missing; sequencing was by immunoSEQ multiplex PCR. The table lists some 37,000 clones, about 91% of them singletons. The sequences come from CD4+ T cells from peripheral blood mononuclear cells, collected before pregnancy. These TCRs come from a female donor with multiple sclerosis, enrolled in a pregnancy study.

In its sample, this clone was seen once. The gene calls are TRBV19 and TRBJ2-5; 9 nucleotides agree with TRBD1. The CDR3 is 16 residues long. Per the germline V gene, CDR1 is LNHDA and CDR2 is SQIVND (reference sequence). The V gene end was trimmed by 10 bases and the J gene end by 3 bases; junction bases not matched to a gene: 15. The DNA of the CDR3 is TGTGCCACCACTGGCCATAAAAGGACAGGGGAAGAGACCCAGTACTTC. This codes for CATTGHKRTGEETQYF.

The chain recombines TRBV28 with TRBJ2-1; 8 bases align to TRBD2. CDR3 length equals 18 residues. Germline-derived CDR1 and CDR2 are MDHEN and SYDVKM. The V gene end was trimmed by 3 bases and the J gene end by 1 base; junction bases not matched to a gene: 11. As DNA, the CDR3 is TGTGCCAGCAGTTTGAGTAGCGGGAACAGCCAGTCCTACAATGAGCAGTTCTTC. Encoded protein: CASSLSSGNSQSYNEQFF.

This clone has just one count. V gene TRBV4-1 combines with J gene TRBJ2-7, with 7 bases lining up with TRBD1. In germline, CDR1 is MGHRA, CDR2 YSYEKL. The ends lost 2 bases at V and 2 bases at J; junction bases unmatched: 6. The CDR3 has 15 residues. In nucleotides, the CDR3 is TGCGCCAGCAGCCAACCCGGGACAGCTACCTACGAGCAGTACTTC. Its translation: CASSQPGTATYEQYF.

In its sample, this clone was seen once. The V call is TRBV6-6, the J call TRBJ2-7, with 7 bases fitting TRBD1. The CDR3 has 12 amino acids. Germline V gene sequence: CDR1 MNHNY, CDR2 SVGAGI (reference sequence). The V gene end was trimmed by 5 bases and the J gene end by 6 bases; junction bases not matched to a gene: 4. The CDR3 coding sequence is TGTGCCAGCAGTGACAGGGCGGGCGAGCAGTACTTC. Translation: CASSDRAGEQYF.

This rearrangement joins TRBV14 to TRBJ1-2; D may be TRBD1 (5 bases). Germline-derived CDR1 and CDR2 are SGHDN and FVKESK. Trimming removed 2 bases at V and 6 bases at J, with 13 bases between. CDR3 length equals 14 residues. The CDR3: CASSQRDSRDGYTF. The DNA for the CDR3 is TGTGCCAGCAGCCAACGGGACTCCCGGGATGGCTACACCTTC.

The chain recombines TRBV5-5 with TRBJ2-7; 9 bases align to TRBD1. The germline gives CDR1 SGHKS, CDR2 YYEKEE (reference sequence). The V gene end was trimmed by 0 bases and the J gene end by 2 bases; junction bases not matched to a gene: 6. The length of the CDR3 is 16 residues. CDR3 protein: CASSLVAGQGTYEQYF. The DNA for the CDR3 is TGTGCCAGCAGCTTGGTGGCGGGACAGGGTACCTACGAGCAGTACTTC.

This chain connects TRBV28 to TRBJ1-5, with a weak D call TRBD1 (5 bases). Trimming pared 2 bases from V and 7 bases from J, leaving 15 bases between. The CDR3 has 15 residues. CDR1 and CDR2 (germline): MDHEN, SYDVKM. The CDR3 DNA reads as TGTGCCAGCAGTTTACAGACGGCCGGGGGACAGCCCCAGCATTTT. Its translation is CASSLQTAGGQPQHF. Based on the CDR3 plus reference TRBV28 and TRBJ1-5, the full variable domain is DVKVTQSSRYLVKRTGEKVFLECVQDMDHENMFWYRQDPGLGLRLIYFSYDVKMKEKGDIPEGYSVSREKKERFSLILESASTNQTSMYLCASSLQTAGGQPQHFGDGTRLSIL.

V is TRBV5-1 and J is TRBJ1-6, with 7 bases fitting TRBD1. The CDR3 spans 16 residues. CDR1 and CDR2 (germline): SGHRS, YFSETQ. J gave up 10 bases and V 1 base, and 11 bases lay outside the gene matches. The CDR3 loop reads CASSLTGVDRGSPLHF. In DNA form, the CDR3 reads TGCGCCAGCAGCTTGACAGGGGTAGATCGAGGCTCACCCCTCCACTTT.

This clone was recorded only once. This chain uses TRBV11-3 with TRBJ2-7; tentative D call: TRBD2 (5 bases). CDR3 length: 13 amino acids. V was trimmed by 5 bases and J by 6 bases, leaving 14 bases between them. Germline loops: CDR1 SGHNT, CDR2 YENEEA. The CDR3 is CASSPRWSGEQYF. For the CDR3, the DNA is TGTGCCAGCAGCCCTCGATGGAGCGGCGAGCAGTACTTC.

The chain combines TRBV7-2 with TRBJ1-2, with D tentatively TRBD1 (6 bases). CDR1 and CDR2 from the germline V gene are SGHTA and FQGNSA. V was shortened by 5 bases and J by 4 bases, with 17 bases between the two germline ends. CDR3 length: 15 residues. CDR3 region: CASSPDRSGFYGYTF. The CDR3 coding sequence is TGTGCCAGCAGCCCCGACAGGTCGGGGTTCTATGGCTACACCTTC.

The chain couples TRBV27 to TRBJ1-4, with D possibly being TRBD1 (5 bases). V lost 5 bases to trimming and J lost 4 bases, with 14 bases between them. Germline assignment: CDR1 MNHEY and CDR2 SMNVEV (reference sequence). This CDR3 comprises 15 residues. The CDR3 sequence is CASSRSGVLNEKLFF. The CDR3 DNA sequence: TGTGCCAGCAGTAGGTCGGGGGTTCTTAATGAAAAACTGTTTTTT. Complete variable domain (other parts from reference TRBV27 and TRBJ1-4): EAQVTQNPRYLITVTGKKLTVTCSQNMNHEYMSWYRQDPGLGLRQIYYSMNVEVTDKGDVPEGYKVSRKEKRNFPLILESPSPNQTSLYFCASSRSGVLNEKLFFGSGTQLSVL.

This chain uses TRBV11-2 with TRBJ2-7; 8 bases align to TRBD2. Trimming at V came to 5 bases and at J to 2 bases, leaving 11 bases not matched to a gene. Germline loops: CDR1 SGHAT, CDR2 FQNNGV. The CDR3 covers 16 residues. The CDR3 DNA reads TGTGCCAGCAGCGTTTCGGGCGGGAGGTACACCTACGAGCAGTACTTC. Translation: CASSVSGGRYTYEQYF.

The V gene is TRBV28, the J gene TRBJ2-2, with D maybe TRBD2 (5 bases). The CDR3 has 14 residues. V was clipped by 2 bases and J by 6 bases, with 10 bases between them. CDR1 and CDR2 from the germline V gene are MDHEN and SYDVKM. Here the CDR3 DNA reads TGTGCCAGCAGTTTACGGGGTGGGGCCGGGGAGCTGTTTTTT. This encodes CASSLRGGAGELFF. Full variable domain (remainder filled in from reference TRBV28 and TRBJ2-2): DVKVTQSSRYLVKRTGEKVFLECVQDMDHENMFWYRQDPGLGLRLIYFSYDVKMKEKGDIPEGYSVSREKKERFSLILESASTNQTSMYLCASSLRGGAGELFFGEGSRLTVL.

J is TRBJ2-7 and V is TRBV10-3, with D unclear. CDR1 ENHRY and CDR2 SYGVKD come from the germline V gene. V gave up 11 bases and J gave up 0 bases, with 8 bases separating them. The CDR3 is 11 amino acids. The CDR3 loop reads CASSGSYEQYF. The DNA of the CDR3 is TGTGCCTCCTCCGGCTCCTACGAGCAGTACTTC.

V usage is TRBV2 and J usage is TRBJ2-1; TRBD2 agrees at 8 bases. Germline V CDR1 and CDR2: SNHLY, FYNNEI. V was pared by 7 bases and J by 8 bases, with 7 bases of the junction left unmatched. The CDR3 sequence is 13 residues long. This CDR3 is CASKVAGSYEQFF. CDR3 in DNA: TGTGCCAGCAAAGTAGCGGGAAGTTATGAGCAGTTCTTC.

The CDR3 region has the DNA TGTGCCAGCAGCGTAAATTTACTCACCTACGAGCAGTACTTC. Translation gives CASSVNLLTYEQYF. The gene calls are TRBV9 and TRBJ2-7, with D unresolved. Trimming removed 1 base from V and 2 bases from J, with 10 bases in between. The CDR3 loop spans 14 amino acids. The germline CDR1 and CDR2 sequences are SGDLS and YYNGEE.

The chain recombines TRBV15 with TRBJ2-7, with D hard to call. CDR1 and CDR2 from the germline V gene are LNHNV and YYDKDF (reference sequence). Deletions cut 0 bases from V and 2 bases from J, with 5 bases between. The CDR3 sequence is 13 residues long. This chain's CDR3 is CATSRDIAYEQYF. The CDR3, as DNA: TGTGCCACCAGCAGAGATATCGCCTACGAGCAGTACTTC.

The V and J genes are TRBV28 and TRBJ2-2; 10 bases are shared with TRBD2. Germline V gives CDR1 MDHEN, CDR2 SYDVKM. Unmatched junction bases numbered 9, after V lost 6 bases and J lost 2 bases. This CDR3 comprises 17 residues. CDR3 sequence: CASRRLAGGTNTGELFF. The CDR3 DNA reads as TGTGCCAGCAGGCGACTAGCGGGTGGTACTAACACCGGGGAGCTGTTTTTT.

The V gene is TRBV27, the J gene TRBJ1-5; TRBD1 agrees at 10 bases. Trimming removed 7 bases from V and 1 base from J; junction bases left unmatched: 13. The germline CDR1 and CDR2 sequences are MNHEY and SMNVEV (reference sequence). The CDR3 length is 18 residues. The CDR3 protein is CASTAGQGSRGSNQPQHF. In DNA, the CDR3 is TGTGCCAGCACCGCGGGACAGGGGTCCAGGGGGAGCAATCAGCCCCAGCATTTT.

The rearrangement joins TRBV5-1 to TRBJ2-1, with D uncertain. The CDR3 contains 13 residues. The germline V and J ends were trimmed by 0 bases and 9 bases, with 10 bases remaining between them. Germline V gives CDR1 SGHRS, CDR2 YFSETQ. The CDR3 coding sequence is TGCGCCAGCAGCTTGGGTTTGCTCGGTGAGCAGTTCTTC. Encoded protein: CASSLGLLGEQFF.

The chain links TRBV9 to TRBJ1-3, with TRBD1 as a possible D gene (6 bases). Deletions cut 3 bases from V and 0 bases from J, with 16 bases between. Germline CDR1 is SGDLS and CDR2 is YYNGEE. The CDR3 consists of 17 residues. The CDR3 loop is CASSALDSSSSGNTIYF. The CDR3 DNA is TGTGCCAGCAGCGCCTTGGACAGTTCCTCCTCTGGAAACACCATATATTTT.

The chain recombines TRBV11-2 with TRBJ2-7, with TRBD2 as a possible D gene (5 bases). In germline, CDR1 is SGHAT, CDR2 FQNNGV. This CDR3 has 13 residues. The V end was cut by 1 base, the J end by 4 bases, with 8 bases between. CDR3: CASSLGKRYEQYF. The DNA of the CDR3 is TGTGCCAGCAGCTTAGGAAAGCGGTACGAGCAGTACTTC.

V usage is TRBV28 and J usage is TRBJ2-7, with TRBD1 as a possible D gene (7 bases). V was trimmed by 8 bases and J by 3 bases, leaving 17 bases between them. Looked up from germline, CDR1 is MDHEN and CDR2 is SYDVKM. The CDR3 has 14 amino acids. The CDR3 nucleotides are TGTGCCAGCGCCCCAGGGGGGTGGGACTACGAGCAGTACTTC. The encoded protein is CASAPGGWDYEQYF.

The V call is TRBV9, the J call TRBJ2-5, with D perhaps TRBD2 (5 bases). The CDR3 extends over 12 amino acids. CDR1 and CDR2 (germline): SGDLS, YYNGEE. V was cut by 3 bases and J by 5 bases, with 8 bases left in between. In nucleotides, the CDR3 is TGTGCCAGCAGCGCTAGAGGGGAGACCCAGTACTTC. Protein: CASSARGETQYF.

The chain has TRBV28 and TRBJ2-7, with 12 bases fitting TRBD2. Unmatched junction bases numbered 5, after V lost 2 bases and J lost 6 bases. Per germline, CDR1 MDHEN and CDR2 SYDVKM. The CDR3 runs 15 residues. The CDR3 loop reads CASSLGTSGSREQYF. CDR3 DNA: TGTGCCAGCAGTTTAGGGACTAGCGGGTCTCGCGAGCAGTACTTC. Filled out from reference TRBV28 and TRBJ2-7, the complete variable domain reads DVKVTQSSRYLVKRTGEKVFLECVQDMDHENMFWYRQDPGLGLRLIYFSYDVKMKEKGDIPEGYSVSREKKERFSLILESASTNQTSMYLCASSLGTSGSREQYFGPGTRLTVT.

V gene TRBV28 combines with J gene TRBJ2-7, with TRBD1 matching over 7 bases. The CDR3 runs 12 residues. Germline loops: CDR1 MDHEN, CDR2 SYDVKM. V lost 8 bases, J lost 3 bases, and 4 bases stayed unmatched. In DNA form, the CDR3 reads TGTGCCAGCCTCAGGGACAGCTACGAGCAGTACTTC. Translating gives CASLRDSYEQYF.

J is TRBJ2-1 and V is TRBV28; 12 nucleotides match TRBD1. Germline CDR1 is MDHEN and CDR2 is SYDVKM. V lost 4 bases and J lost 7; bases outside the gene matches: 14. The CDR3 is 18 amino acids. The CDR3 region is CASSSSGQGALRRNEQFF. The CDR3 DNA sequence: TGTGCCAGCAGTTCCTCGGGACAGGGGGCTTTACGGAGGAATGAGCAGTTCTTC. Together with reference TRBV28 and TRBJ2-1, the CDR3 gives the full variable domain: DVKVTQSSRYLVKRTGEKVFLECVQDMDHENMFWYRQDPGLGLRLIYFSYDVKMKEKGDIPEGYSVSREKKERFSLILESASTNQTSMYLCASSSSGQGALRRNEQFFGPGTRLTVL.